These T cell receptor beta chains were read from a single sample in a study of CD8 T cells in ankylosing spondylitis. TCRdb re-analysed the 5' RACE reads in MiXCR, keeping a single row per CDR3 protein. The data contain just under 350,000 distinct CDR3 sequences, around 15% of them singletons. Material: blood, either unsorted or a sorted T cell fraction (not recorded which). The receptors originated from a male donor with ankylosing spondylitis or in good health (not recorded which). CDR3s include the opening cysteine and the closing phenylalanine or tryptophan. The order of the fields is J gene, V gene, D gene, clone size, CDR3 protein, CDR3 DNA. A D gene is named only where the DNA matches it firmly. Size is omitted from some rows. Given values are once, few, many or a class for expanded clones.

TRBJ2-7 TRBV7-8 NA few CASSLDRVKQYF TGTGCCAGCAGCTTAGATCGGGTAAAGCAGTACTTC
TRBJ2-1 TRBV5-6 TRBD2 NA CASSLTGLAGYNEQFF TGTGCCAGCAGCCTGACGGGACTAGCGGGGTACAATGAGCAGTTCTTC
TRBJ2-5 TRBV12-3/TRBV12-4 TRBD1 NA CASSDYRGRLGTQYF TGTGCCAGCAGTGACTACAGGGGGCGTTTGGGGACCCAGTACTTC
TRBJ2-4 TRBV20-1 NA NA CSAPYRGKNIQYF TGCAGTGCCCCGTACCGCGGGAAAAACATTCAGTACTTC
TRBJ2-2 TRBV12-3/TRBV12-4 NA many CASSLSRDTGELFF TGTGCCAGCAGTTTATCCAGGGACACCGGGGAGCTGTTTTTT
TRBJ1-1 TRBV5-1 NA NA CASSSISGASEAFF TGCGCCAGCAGCTCTATCTCCGGGGCTTCTGAAGCTTTCTTT
TRBJ2-7 TRBV12-5 TRBD1 few CASGQGASYEQYF TGTGCTAGTGGACAGGGGGCGTCCTACGAGCAGTACTTC
TRBJ1-2 TRBV5-1 TRBD1 few CASSSGQAREGYTF TGCGCCAGCAGCTCCGGACAGGCGAGGGAAGGCTACACCTTC
TRBJ1-2 TRBV12-3/TRBV12-4 NA NA CASSLGGRVGYTF TGTGCCAGCAGTTTAGGGGGCAGGGTTGGCTACACCTTC
TRBJ2-5 TRBV2 TRBD2 NA CASSELAVVGETQYF TGTGCCAGCAGTGAACTAGCGGTGGTGGGAGAGACCCAGTACTTC
TRBJ2-1 TRBV20-1 NA few CSARDVSSYNEQFF TGCAGTGCTCGGGACGTGAGCTCCTACAATGAGCAGTTCTTC
TRBJ1-1 TRBV10-2 NA few CASSESRQVAFF TGCGCCAGCAGTGAGTCGAGGCAGGTAGCTTTCTTT
TRBJ2-7 TRBV5-1 NA few CASSPGHNSPYEQYF TGCGCCAGCAGCCCCGGACATAATAGCCCCTACGAGCAGTACTTC
TRBJ2-3 TRBV5-1 TRBD2 few CASSLTSGGRTDTQYF TGCGCCAGCAGCTTGACTAGCGGGGGGCGCACAGATACGCAGTATTTT
TRBJ2-3 TRBV20-1 TRBD2 NA CSAVPGTSGSTDTQYF TGCAGTGCGGTCCCCGGGACTAGCGGAAGCACAGATACGCAGTATTTT